The 30 T cell receptor beta chains listed next were all sequenced from one sample in a study of shared clonotypes between healthy human individuals. The repertoire was sequenced with immunoSEQ multiplex PCR; TCRdb's copy has only in-frame clones and lacks some. The sample yields some 2.1 million clones, about 95% seen once. Positively selected for CCR7, the CD45RO-negative cells used as naive CD8 cells excluded terminally differentiated effector memory CD45RA+ cells. The specimen was naive CD8+ T cells sorted from blood. The receptor set was obtained from a young man in good health.

The chain employs TRBV27 and TRBJ1-6, with D perhaps TRBD1 (5 bases). The V gene lost 0 bases and the J gene lost 9 bases, with 12 bases spanning the gap. The CDR3 is 15 residues long. Germline V gene lookup returns CDR1 MNHEY and CDR2 SMNVEV (reference sequence). CDR3 amino acids: CASSLSSTVGSPLHF. Here the CDR3 DNA reads TGTGCCAGCAGTTTATCGTCGACAGTGGGTTCACCCCTCCACTTT.

Remarks on this clone: This sample also contains other DNA sequences that code for the same CDR3. The J gene is TRBJ2-7, the V gene TRBV7-8; TRBD1 agrees at 8 bases. The ends lost 2 bases at V and 4 bases at J; junction bases unmatched: 1. The CDR3 sequence is 13 residues long. Germline CDR1 SGHVS, CDR2 FQNEAQ. The DNA of the CDR3 is TGTGCCAGCAGCTTACAGGGGGCGTACGAGCAGTACTTC. It specifies CASSLQGAYEQYF.

The chain couples TRBV7-9 to TRBJ1-3; the D is unclear. Germline V lookup: CDR1 SEHNR, CDR2 FQNEAQ (reference sequence). The V and J ends lost 4 bases and 1 base respectively, with 14 bases between them. The CDR3 is 16 amino acids. The CDR3 sequence is CASSSTPPGSGNTIYF. CDR3 coding DNA: TGTGCCAGCAGCTCAACTCCCCCTGGATCTGGAAACACCATATATTTT.

V and J are TRBV10-1 and TRBJ2-1; possibly TRBD2 for D (6 bases). Germline values: CDR1 WNHNN, CDR2 SYGVQD (reference sequence). This CDR3 is built from 13 residues. V was shortened by 7 bases and J by 0 bases, with 7 bases between the two germline ends. CDR3 sequence reads: CASTSDSYNEQFF. The CDR3, as DNA: TGCGCCAGCACTAGCGACTCCTACAATGAGCAGTTCTTC.

This clone has just one count. The chain uses TRBV7-9 and TRBJ2-5, with D maybe TRBD1 (5 bases). Between the trimmed V and J ends, which lost 9 bases and 6 bases, there was a span of 17 bases. The CDR3 totals 13 residues. Germline CDR1 SEHNR, CDR2 FQNEAQ (reference sequence). The CDR3 loop reads CASEDGHSQTQYF. In nucleotides, the CDR3 is TGTGCCAGTGAAGACGGACATTCGCAGACCCAGTACTTC.

The chain is built from TRBV27 and TRBJ2-7; TRBD1 or TRBD2 may be the D gene (7 bases each). The CDR3 extends over 14 amino acids. The germline V and J ends were trimmed by 6 bases and 5 bases, with 17 bases remaining between them. The germline CDR1 and CDR2 sequences are MNHEY and SMNVEV (reference sequence). The CDR3 loop reads CASSPRAGGDEQYF. DNA of the CDR3: TGTGCCAGCAGCCCTCGGGCAGGGGGGGACGAGCAGTACTTC.

The chain employs TRBV5-6 and TRBJ1-2, with D perhaps matching TRBD1 (5 bases). The CDR3 sequence is 16 residues long. Germline CDR1 is SGHDT and CDR2 is YYEEEE. The V and J ends lost 0 bases and 6 bases respectively, with 18 bases between them. The CDR3 DNA reads TGTGCCAGCAGCTTGGGGACAAGTGCCCTCTGGGATGGCTACACCTTC. Translating it yields CASSLGTSALWDGYTF.

DNA for the CDR3: TGTGCCAGCCCCGGGTCCCCCCTAGGGGAGGTCGGGGAGCAGTACTTC. It is translated as CASPGSPLGEVGEQYF. The chain couples TRBV25-1 to TRBJ2-7, with D possibly matching TRBD2 (6 bases). Germline assignment: CDR1 MGHDK and CDR2 SYGVNS. This CDR3 is built from 16 residues. The V and J ends lost 8 bases and 7 bases respectively, with 27 bases between them.

The chain has TRBV6-6 and TRBJ1-2, with D tentatively TRBD1 (5 bases). The V and J ends lost 5 bases and 4 bases respectively, with 14 bases between them. The CDR3 consists of 14 residues. Germline V gene sequence: CDR1 MNHNY, CDR2 SVGAGI (reference sequence). DNA of the CDR3: TGTGCCAGCAGTCGGACCGGGACTCCCTATGGCTACACCTTC. This gives the protein CASSRTGTPYGYTF.

With respect to this clone: Other DNA sequences in the sample encode the same CDR3. The chain joins TRBV11-2 to TRBJ2-7; no firm D call. This CDR3 has 12 residues. Deletions cut 1 base from V and 4 bases from J, with 5 bases between. Germline loops: CDR1 SGHAT, CDR2 FQNNGV. The CDR3 here is CASSLGQYEQYF. CDR3 bases: TGTGCCAGCAGCTTAGGTCAATACGAGCAGTACTTC.

This clone showed up just once. The V gene is TRBV6-6, the J gene TRBJ2-4; 7 bases are shared with TRBD1. The germline V gene encodes CDR1 MNHNY and CDR2 SVGAGI (reference sequence). The CDR3 spans 14 residues. With V trimmed by 10 bases and J by 5 bases, 11 bases remained unmatched. The CDR3 nucleotides are TGTGCCACCTTCGACAGGGACGACGAAAACATTCAGTACTTC. Protein sequence: CATFDRDDENIQYF.

The chain joins TRBV6-1 to TRBJ2-2, with D tentatively TRBD1 (7 bases). Germline-derived CDR1 and CDR2 are MNHNS and SASEGT. This CDR3 comprises 14 residues. Trimming took 6 bases from V and 4 from J, leaving 12 bases between them. This CDR3 is CASRTGDSTGELFF. CDR3 in DNA: TGTGCCAGCAGAACAGGGGACTCCACCGGGGAGCTGTTTTTT.

The chain joins TRBV9 to TRBJ1-6; maybe TRBD1 (6 bases). Trimming took off 0 bases at V and 7 bases at J, with 14 bases between the two ends. The CDR3 consists of 16 residues. In germline, CDR1 is SGDLS, CDR2 YYNGEE. The CDR3 spells CASSVGVQGWNSPLHF. The CDR3 DNA reads TGTGCCAGCAGCGTAGGTGTACAGGGATGGAATTCACCCCTCCACTTT.

The chain carries TRBV2 and TRBJ2-5, with no clear D. Germline V lookup: CDR1 SNHLY, CDR2 FYNNEI. V lost 1 base, J lost 1 base, and 16 bases lay in between. There are 17 residues in the CDR3. The CDR3 DNA reads as TGTGCCAGCAGTGAAGAGCCGGCGGTTACCTTCCAAGAGACCCAGTACTTC. Its protein is CASSEEPAVTFQETQYF.

The rearrangement joins TRBV6-6 to TRBJ2-1; D remains unclear. The CDR3 length is 13 residues. V was pared by 0 bases and J by 4 bases, with 4 bases between. The V gene's germline CDR1 is MNHNY and CDR2 SVGAGI (reference sequence). The CDR3 DNA reads TGTGCCAGCAGTTACTCTATTTACAATGAGCAGTTCTTC. Translating it yields CASSYSIYNEQFF.

The chain recombines TRBV5-1 with TRBJ2-7; 12 positions agree with TRBD2. The V gene end was trimmed by 4 bases and the J gene end by 7 bases; junction bases not matched to a gene: 9. Germline V gene sequence: CDR1 SGHRS, CDR2 YFSETQ. The CDR3 is 15 amino acids. CDR3 nucleotides: TGCGCCAGCAGCGTCTCTAGCGGGGGGGCGGAGGAGCAGTACTTC. It codes for CASSVSSGGAEEQYF.

The chain employs TRBV29-1 and TRBJ2-1; 8 nucleotides agree with TRBD2. V shed 3 bases, J shed 2 bases, and the junction held 6 bases outside the gene matches. Germline values: CDR1 SQVTM, CDR2 ANQGSEA. CDR3 length: 15 amino acids. CDR3 protein: CSVDPTSDPYNEQFF. As DNA, the CDR3 is TGCAGCGTTGACCCGACTAGCGACCCCTACAATGAGCAGTTCTTC.

This clone was counted once. The V and J genes are TRBV4-2 and TRBJ2-7; D is possibly TRBD1 or TRBD2 (5 bases each). Germline V lookup: CDR1 LGHNA, CDR2 YNFKEQ. This CDR3 spans 16 amino acids. V gave up 0 bases and J gave up 1 base, with 13 bases separating them. DNA of the CDR3: TGTGCCAGCAGCCAAGATCCCGGGACGGATTCCTACGAGCAGTACTTC. Residues: CASSQDPGTDSYEQYF.

Comment on this clone: Within the sample, other DNA sequences also encode this same CDR3. This sequence joins TRBV9 and TRBJ2-7, with 7 nucleotides matching TRBD2. CDR1 is SGDLS and CDR2 is YYNGEE in the germline V gene. The CDR3 contains 14 residues. J lost 4 bases, V lost 3 bases, and 7 bases had no gene match. Written as DNA, the CDR3 is TGTGCCAGCAGCGCCGGACTAGGAGGGTACGAGCAGTACTTC. It specifies CASSAGLGGYEQYF.

This clone was detected only once. The chain has TRBV4-1 and TRBJ2-5; the D is unclear. This CDR3 has 14 amino acids. From germline, CDR1 is MGHRA and CDR2 YSYEKL. Between the trimmed V and J ends, which lost 4 bases and 0 bases, there was a span of 9 bases. The CDR3 sequence is CASSRSLYQETQYF. CDR3 DNA: TGCGCCAGCAGCCGCTCGCTGTACCAAGAGACCCAGTACTTC.

The V gene is TRBV4-1, the J gene TRBJ2-5, with a weak D call TRBD1 (5 bases). The CDR3 totals 15 residues. CDR1 MGHRA and CDR2 YSYEKL come from the germline V gene. V lost 1 base to trimming and J lost 5 bases, with 14 bases between them. The chain's CDR3 is CASSQVRGRVETQYF. The CDR3 coding sequence is TGCGCCAGCAGCCAAGTTCGTGGCAGGGTCGAGACCCAGTACTTC.

The chain is built from TRBV5-1 and TRBJ2-5; a weak D match, TRBD2 (6 bases). This CDR3 is 17 amino acids long. Trimming cost V 6 bases and J 5 bases, with 26 bases left between them. CDR1 and CDR2 from the germline V gene are SGHRS and YFSETQ. The CDR3 region is CASTVRREWGAGETQYF. The CDR3 DNA reads as TGCGCCAGCACCGTGCGCAGAGAGTGGGGCGCGGGGGAGACCCAGTACTTC.

V usage is TRBV5-1 and J usage is TRBJ2-1, with 10 bases that match TRBD2. V trimming: 4 bases; J trimming: 6 bases; junction bases outside the gene matches: 10. The CDR3 consists of 16 residues. In germline, CDR1 is SGHRS, CDR2 YFSETQ. The CDR3 nucleotides are TGCGCCAGCAGCCCAATCGGACTAGCGGATACCAATGAGCAGTTCTTC. Translating it yields CASSPIGLADTNEQFF.

This rearrangement joins TRBV7-9 to TRBJ1-5; no definite D call. V lost 0 bases and J lost 7, with 7 bases in between. This CDR3 has 13 amino acids. The germline V gene encodes CDR1 SEHNR and CDR2 FQNEAQ (reference sequence). For the CDR3, the DNA is TGTGCCAGCAGCTTAGCGAATAACCAGCCCCAGCATTTT. Protein: CASSLANNQPQHF.

CDR3 loop: CSVESNEAGAFF. The DNA for the CDR3 is TGCAGCGTTGAATCCAACGAGGCGGGAGCTTTCTTT. The V call is TRBV29-1, the J call TRBJ1-1, with no clear D. CDR3 length equals 12 residues. Germline CDR1 reads SQVTM; CDR2 reads ANQGSEA. The ends were cut back, 2 bases at V and 10 bases at J, with 14 bases in the middle. Full variable domain (remainder filled in from reference TRBV29-1 and TRBJ1-1): SAVISQKPSRDICQRGTSLTIQCQVDSQVTMMFWYRQQPGQSLTLIATANQGSEATYESGFVIDKFPISRPNLTFSTLTVSNMSPEDSSIYLCSVESNEAGAFFGQGTRLTVV.

This chain links TRBV7-9 with TRBJ2-7, with D perhaps TRBD1 or TRBD2 (5 bases each). Per the germline V gene, CDR1 is SEHNR and CDR2 is FQNEAQ (reference sequence). V gave up 5 bases and J gave up 6 bases, with 14 bases separating them. The CDR3 totals 13 residues. In DNA, the CDR3 is TGTGCCAGCAGCGACAGCGGAGGCCCCGAGCAGTACTTC. Translation: CASSDSGGPEQYF.

This chain joins TRBV11-2 and TRBJ1-2; D remains unclear. Germline V gene sequence: CDR1 SGHAT, CDR2 FQNNGV. The CDR3 runs 14 residues. V lost 5 bases to trimming and J lost 6 bases, with 16 bases between them. The CDR3 DNA follows: TGTGCCAGCAGCCGGTTGGTCCTAGTTGATGGCTACACCTTC. It specifies CASSRLVLVDGYTF.

The rearrangement uses TRBV5-4 and TRBJ2-7, with 9 bases identical to TRBD1. The CDR3 is made up of 14 amino acids. The ends lost 2 bases at V and 3 bases at J; junction bases unmatched: 3. CDR1 is SGHNT and CDR2 is YYREEE in the germline V gene (reference sequence). CDR3 protein: CASSFRDRDYEQYF. As DNA, the CDR3 is TGTGCCAGCAGCTTCCGGGACAGGGACTACGAGCAGTACTTC.

The chain couples TRBV4-3 to TRBJ2-7; D is undetermined. The CDR3 has 12 amino acids. Between the trimmed V and J ends, which lost 3 bases and 6 bases, there was a span of 9 bases. The germline V gene has CDR1 LGHNA and CDR2 YSLEER. The CDR3 loop reads CASSQGLGEQYF. The CDR3 nucleotides are TGCGCCAGCAGCCAGGGTTTAGGCGAGCAGTACTTC.

The rearrangement joins TRBV28 to TRBJ1-4; maybe TRBD1 (5 bases). Germline V CDR1 and CDR2: MDHEN, SYDVKM. The V and J ends lost 3 bases and 4 bases respectively, with 21 bases between them. This CDR3 is built from 18 residues. Here the CDR3 reads CASSLFPREGGDNEKLFF. Here the CDR3 DNA reads TGTGCCAGCAGTTTGTTTCCCAGGGAGGGAGGGGATAATGAAAAACTGTTTTTT.